The entry below gives a single T cell receptor beta chain sequence along with its context. What antigen it recognizes has not been identified. No clone much larger than this one lies a single base away; base qualities are absent. These data are taken from a study of identical twins (dated by TCRdb to 2016 to 2017). Regarding the complete study: The study deep-sequenced TCR alpha and beta repertoires from monozygotic twins, unrelated adults of various ages and cord blood to test whether fetal clonotypes persist. Replicate twin experiments were performed at different times using different library preparation protocols to rule out contamination.

Libraries were constructed by 5' RACE. Sequencing relied on an Illumina HiSeq 2000. A universal primer binding site was added through template switching, and the final cDNA carried a unique molecular identifier so that TCR cDNA molecules could be counted accurately. Specific primers in the conserved constant-segment region were used to synthesize first-strand cDNA for the TCR alpha and beta chains. Each cDNA library was double barcoded, with a SMART-Mk sample barcode plus Illumina barcodes, to control for contamination. TruSeq adapter sequences, together with Illumina sample barcodes, were added in two successive PCR steps. Sequencing of the TCR alpha and beta cDNA libraries was done on the Illumina HiSeq platform using custom primers. The paper's data handling went like this. MiGEC was used to process raw reads and extract unique molecular identifiers, and MiXCR was used to find CDR3 positions. Recombination models were inferred per individual with the repgenHMM and IGoR tools using an EM algorithm. Shared clonotype analysis was performed with the tcR package in R, normalizing sharing by the product of cloneset sizes. To study raw recombination without the effects of thymic and clonal selection, out-of-frame nonproductive sequences were analyzed. In-frame beta chains were kept once TCRdb had trimmed the public reads at Q25 with fastp and called clones with MiXCR. Entries are consolidated by CDR3 protein sequence, retaining the most common genes and DNA. These V and J calls rely on TCRdb rather than the paper's analysis. Recorded for this sample are about 520,000 distinct CDR3 sequences; under 25% of them occurred a single time. The ten largest clones take up about 0.99% of the sample.

General conclusions and limits of the study: Zero-insertion analyses could be partly confounded by invariant T cells such as MAIT and iNKT, though diverse VJ usage argued against such confounding for most clonotypes. Recombination models systematically underestimated out-of-frame TCR alpha sharing in monozygotic twins but agreed with sharing between unrelated individuals. Out-of-frame TCR alpha sequences shared between twins showed an excess of low generation-probability sequences compared with coincidental sharing between unrelated individuals. Conclusions relied on cross-sectional statistical analysis, since the same donors could not be followed over many years. In beta out-of-frame sequences, excess twin sharing was weaker, because having fewer shared sequences lowered the signal-to-noise ratio. Fewer insertions were carried by abundant cord blood beta clonotypes; a weaker similar trend was observed in young adult naive repertoires, while no such trend was observed in memory repertoires.

All donors were healthy Caucasians. Three pairs of female monozygotic twins, all aged about 18 to 29 years, were included in the twin cohort. CD4+ and CD8+ T cell populations were isolated with positive isolation kits from Invitrogen. V was cut back by 7 bases and J by 14 bases, leaving a gap of 22 bases between them. CDR1 and CDR2 are read off the germline V gene as SQVTM and ANQGSEA. The CDR3 holds 12 amino acids from the cysteine to the phenylalanine. Here the CDR3 DNA is all that survives: 36 bases in frame from base 1. This sample also belongs to another study, concerning T cells expressing NK-cell markers. Per the second study: Three sorted T-cell subsets (CD3+CD56+NKG2C+, CD3+CD56+NKG2C- and CD3+CD56-NKG2C+) from several donors had their TCR beta-chain repertoires profiled. Of the eight sequenced donors, seven were found to be HCMV-seropositive and one was found to be HCMV-seronegative. To restrict sorting to alphabetaTCR-expressing T cells, an anti-gammadeltaTCR antibody was added in several experiments. In six donors, the dominant CD3+CD56+NKG2C+ clonotypes ranked among the top 10 CD8+ clonotypes, making up about 1.0-7.0% of CD8+ T cells. Those dominant clonotypes were again the most abundant among CD3+CD56-NKG2C+ cells in several donors, at 28.3-60.1%. It remained unclear whether the expanded NKG2C-expressing T cell clones were specific for HCMV antigens. All eight donors whose samples were sequenced were randomly selected healthy volunteers, three of them men and five women. HCMV-specific IgG was detected in serum with a commercial ELISA kit to determine HCMV serostatus. MIGEC was used to demultiplex reads and group reads by UMI, and MiTCR was used to assemble and quantify clonotypes. To exclude erroneous sequences, only TCR cDNA sequences supported by at least two reads were retained. The tcR package was used for downstream repertoire analysis, and clonotypes were matched across fractions by CDR3 nucleotide sequence plus V segment. Antigen specificity was annotated against VDJdb with VDJmatch, allowing one amino acid substitution in CDR3.

What was sequenced was CD4+ T cells sorted from blood. The chain is encoded by TRBV29-1 joined to TRBJ2-3; the D call could be TRBD1 or TRBD2, with each sharing 5 bases. The clonotype comes from a woman younger than 30 in good health. The sequence in DNA is TGCAGCGCCGAGGGGTTAGGGCTAGCAGGGTATTTT. The resulting protein is CSAEGLGLAGYF.